The clone carrying this TCR beta chain was counted a single time. What it binds is unknown. Germline and junction disagree at one end, which may indicate a read error. The sample originates from a study of CD8+CD57+ T cells in acquired aplastic anemia. Study-wide context: The average for DNA from sorted CD4+ and CD8+ cells was roughly 3 ug. Study-wide findings and caveats: The study identified twenty-nine CD8+ CDR3 sequences shared by patients and controls.

Germline V gene data show CDR1 as SGDLS and CDR2 as YYNGEE. This CDR3 has 14 amino acids. Patients chosen for sequencing had CD8+CD57+ cells that had expanded, as shown by flow cytometry. Genomic DNA constituted the template upon which TCR beta VDJ and CDR3 profiling was performed. TCRdb reprocessed the reads with MiXCR, giving one entry per CDR3 protein. The data contain approximately 250,000 distinct CDR3 sequences, about 80% of them singletons. The material sequenced was sorted CD4+, CD8+, or CD8+CD57+ T cells (not recorded which) from PBMCs. This TCR came from a human donor with aplastic anemia. The chain joins TRBV9 to TRBJ2-3; D unresolved. CDR3 amino acids: CASSVGVSRNDPHF. In DNA, the CDR3 is TGTGCCAGCAGCGTAGGGGTCTCGAGAAATGACCCCCATTTT.